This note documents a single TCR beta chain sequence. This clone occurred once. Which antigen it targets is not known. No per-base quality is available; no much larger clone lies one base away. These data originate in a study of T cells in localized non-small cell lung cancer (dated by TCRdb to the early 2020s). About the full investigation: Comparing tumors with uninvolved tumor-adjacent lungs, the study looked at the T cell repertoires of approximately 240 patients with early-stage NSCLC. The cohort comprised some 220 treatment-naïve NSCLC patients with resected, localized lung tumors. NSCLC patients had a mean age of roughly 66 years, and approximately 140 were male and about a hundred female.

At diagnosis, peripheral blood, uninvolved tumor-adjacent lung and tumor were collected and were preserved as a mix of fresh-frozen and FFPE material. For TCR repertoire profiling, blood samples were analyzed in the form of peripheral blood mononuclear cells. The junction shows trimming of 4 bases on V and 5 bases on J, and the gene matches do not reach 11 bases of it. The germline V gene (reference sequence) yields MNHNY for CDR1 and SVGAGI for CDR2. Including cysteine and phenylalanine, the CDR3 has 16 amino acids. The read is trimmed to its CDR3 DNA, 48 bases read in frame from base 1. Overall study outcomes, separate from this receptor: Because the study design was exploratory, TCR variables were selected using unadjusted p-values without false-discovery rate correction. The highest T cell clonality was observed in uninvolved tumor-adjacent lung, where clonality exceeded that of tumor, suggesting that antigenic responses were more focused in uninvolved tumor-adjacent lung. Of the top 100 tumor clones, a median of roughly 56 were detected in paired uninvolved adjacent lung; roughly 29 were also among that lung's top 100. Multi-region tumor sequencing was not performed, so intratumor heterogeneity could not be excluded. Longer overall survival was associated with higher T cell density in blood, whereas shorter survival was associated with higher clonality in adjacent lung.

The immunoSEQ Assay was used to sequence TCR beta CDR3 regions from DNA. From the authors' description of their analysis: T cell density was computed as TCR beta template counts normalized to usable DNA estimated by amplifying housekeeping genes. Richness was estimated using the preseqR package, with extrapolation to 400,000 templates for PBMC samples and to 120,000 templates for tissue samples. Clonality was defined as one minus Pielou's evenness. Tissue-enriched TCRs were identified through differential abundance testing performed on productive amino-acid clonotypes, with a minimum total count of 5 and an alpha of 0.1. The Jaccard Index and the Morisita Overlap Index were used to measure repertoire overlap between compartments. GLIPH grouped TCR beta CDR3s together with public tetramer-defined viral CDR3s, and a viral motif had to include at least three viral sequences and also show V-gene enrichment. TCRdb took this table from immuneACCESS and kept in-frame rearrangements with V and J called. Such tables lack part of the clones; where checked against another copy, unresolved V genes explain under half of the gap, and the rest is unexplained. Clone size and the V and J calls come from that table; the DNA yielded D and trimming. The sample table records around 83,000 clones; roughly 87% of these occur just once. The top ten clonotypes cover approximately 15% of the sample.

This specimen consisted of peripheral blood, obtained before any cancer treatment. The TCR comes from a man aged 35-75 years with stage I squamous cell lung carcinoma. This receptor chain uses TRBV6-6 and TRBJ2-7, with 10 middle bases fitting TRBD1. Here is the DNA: TGTGCCAGCAGTTTCCACCGAGGGACAGGGGACAACGAGCAGTACTTC. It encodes CASSFHRGTGDNEQYF.